These T cell receptor beta chains were read from a single sample in a study of post-analysis software for immune sequencing data. TCRdb re-called the PCR reads through MiXCR, storing one row per CDR3 protein. This table holds 700,000 to 800,000 distinct CDR3 sequences, just under 30% found once. Sequencing was carried out using blood. The receptors come from a girl aged 5 to 17 with multiple sclerosis. Both conserved end residues are part of each CDR3. A D gene is named only where the DNA matches it firmly. Rows give clone size only sometimes, using once, few, many, or a class for an expanded clone.

d_gene,j_gene,v_gene,abundance,len,CDR3aa,CDR3nt
TRBD2,TRBJ2-1,TRBV7-2,few,16,CASSKLGGSSYNEQFF,TGTGCCAGCAGCAAACTCGGGGGGAGCTCCTACAATGAGCAGTTCTTC
TRBD1,TRBJ2-7,TRBV7-9,-,14,CASSPRQGHDERYF,TGTGCCAGCAGCCCCCGACAGGGTCACGACGAGCGGTACTTC
-,TRBJ1-4,TRBV9,once,14,CASSDQAANEKLFF,TGTGCCAGCAGCGATCAGGCAGCTAATGAAAAACTGTTTTTT
-,TRBJ2-5,TRBV5-1,-,13,CASRKTEPETQYF,TGCGCCAGCAGAAAGACGGAGCCAGAGACCCAGTACTTC
-,TRBJ2-5,TRBV5-1,few,15,CASRSGGMNGETQYF,TGCGCCAGCAGGAGTGGGGGCATGAATGGAGAGACCCAGTACTTC
TRBD2,TRBJ2-7,TRBV6-2/TRBV6-3,few,16,CASSYGGESDTYEQYF,TGTGCCAGCAGTTACGGGGGGGAATCAGATACCTACGAGCAGTACTTC
-,TRBJ2-3,TRBV5-8,-,14,CASSLENRMETQYF,TGTGCCAGCAGCTTGGAGAACCGAATGGAGACGCAGTATTTT
-,TRBJ2-7,TRBV29-1,many,11,CSVEDRYEQYF,TGCAGCGTTGAAGACCGCTACGAGCAGTACTTC
-,TRBJ2-1,TRBV29-1,many,17,CSVEVRGVLPLNNEQFF,TGCAGCGTTGAAGTGCGAGGGGTCCTCCCCTTAAACAATGAGCAGTTCTTC
-,TRBJ2-1,TRBV13,few,14,CASSPAWGVGEQFF,TGTGCCAGCAGCCCAGCGTGGGGGGTTGGCGAGCAGTTCTTC
TRBD1,TRBJ1-2,TRBV29-1,-,15,CSVAAKGQGAYGYTF,TGCAGCGTTGCGGCGAAAGGACAGGGGGCTTATGGCTACACCTTC
TRBD1,TRBJ2-7,TRBV20-1,few,15,CSASLQGTGVYEQYF,TGCAGTGCTAGCCTCCAGGGGACAGGGGTCTACGAGCAGTACTTC
-,TRBJ2-3,TRBV5-1,few,16,CASSPRTPLGTDTQYF,TGCGCCAGCAGCCCACGGACTCCTCTCGGCACAGATACGCAGTATTTT
-,TRBJ2-5,TRBV20-1,few,14,CSARKGVGVREQYF,TGCAGTGCCCGTAAGGGAGTGGGAGTTCGGGAGCAGTACTTC
TRBD1,TRBJ1-5,TRBV7-9,-,18,CASSLVRAGGRGNQPQHF,TGTGCCAGCAGCTTAGTTAGGGCAGGGGGAAGAGGCAATCAGCCCCAGCATTTT
-,TRBJ1-2,TRBV28,few,13,CASSGPNNYGYTF,TGTGCCAGCAGTGGACCGAACAACTATGGCTACACCTTC
-,TRBJ2-5,TRBV9,-,15,CASSNGPGGGETQYF,TGTGCCAGCAGTAACGGACCAGGAGGGGGGGAGACCCAGTACTTC
-,TRBJ2-6,TRBV7-2,-,15,CASSFYNSGANVLTF,TGTGCCAGCAGCTTCTACAACTCTGGGGCCAACGTCCTGACTTTC
-,TRBJ2-3,TRBV5-1,-,11,CASSTVNTQYF,TGCGCCAGCAGCACAGTAAATACGCAGTATTTT
-,TRBJ1-1,TRBV24-1,once,14,CATSSGSLNTEAFF,TGTGCCACCAGCTCAGGGTCGCTGAACACTGAAGCTTTCTTT
TRBD2,TRBJ2-1,TRBV4-2,-,15,CASSQATGGDDEQFF,TGTGCCAGCAGCCAAGCAACGGGAGGGGACGATGAGCAGTTCTTC
-,TRBJ2-1,TRBV5-1,-,15,CASSEGGGSYNEQFF,TGCGCCAGCAGCGAGGGGGGCGGCTCCTACAATGAGCAGTTCTTC
-,TRBJ2-2,TRBV7-9,-,14,CASSFMGNTGELFF,TGTGCCAGCAGCTTCATGGGTAACACCGGGGAGCTGTTTTTT
-,TRBJ1-5,TRBV6-6,-,13,CASLDLQGTSQHF,TGTGCCAGCTTGGACCTTCAGGGAACATCCCAGCATTTT
-,TRBJ1-2,TRBV11-2,-,15,CASSTPGASYYGYTF,TGTGCCAGCAGCACCCCGGGGGCGTCCTACTATGGCTACACCTTC